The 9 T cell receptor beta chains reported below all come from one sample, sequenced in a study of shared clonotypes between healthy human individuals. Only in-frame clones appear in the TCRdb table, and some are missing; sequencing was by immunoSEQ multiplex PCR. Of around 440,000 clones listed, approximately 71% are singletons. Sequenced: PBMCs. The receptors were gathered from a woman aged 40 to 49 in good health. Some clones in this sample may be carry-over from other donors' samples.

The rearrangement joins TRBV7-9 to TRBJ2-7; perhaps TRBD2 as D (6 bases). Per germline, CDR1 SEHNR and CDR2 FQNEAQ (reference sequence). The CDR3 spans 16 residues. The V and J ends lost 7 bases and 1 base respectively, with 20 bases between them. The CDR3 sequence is CASTTPSAGLSYEQYF. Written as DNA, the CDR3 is TGTGCCAGCACCACCCCCAGTGCGGGATTATCCTACGAGCAGTACTTC. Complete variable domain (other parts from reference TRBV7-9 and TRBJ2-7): DTGVSQNPRHKITKRGQNVTFRCDPISEHNRLYWYRQTLGQGPEFLTYFQNEAQLEKSRLLSDRFSAERPKGSFSTLEIQRTEQGDSAMYLCASTTPSAGLSYEQYFGPGTRLTVT.

In DNA, the CDR3 is TGCAGCGTCCGTCCCCTGGATACGCAGTATTTT. As protein: CSVRPLDTQYF. This rearrangement joins TRBV29-1 to TRBJ2-3; D is undetermined. V gave up 6 bases and J gave up 6 bases, with 10 bases separating them. CDR3 length equals 11 residues. Germline V CDR1 and CDR2: SQVTM, ANQGSEA.

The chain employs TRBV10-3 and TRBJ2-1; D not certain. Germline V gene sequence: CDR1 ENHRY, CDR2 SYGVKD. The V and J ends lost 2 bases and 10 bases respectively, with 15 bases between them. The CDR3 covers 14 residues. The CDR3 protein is CAISEDQSRAEQFF. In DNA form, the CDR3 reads TGTGCCATCAGTGAGGACCAAAGCCGCGCGGAGCAGTTCTTC.

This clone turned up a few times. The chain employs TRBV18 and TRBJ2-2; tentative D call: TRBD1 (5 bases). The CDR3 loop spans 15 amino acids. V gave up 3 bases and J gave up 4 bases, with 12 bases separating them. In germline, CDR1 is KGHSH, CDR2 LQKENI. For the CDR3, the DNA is TGTGCCAGCTCACCGACGACAGAGTCCACCGGGGAGCTGTTTTTT. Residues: CASSPTTESTGELFF.

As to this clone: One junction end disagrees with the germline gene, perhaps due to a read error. CDR3 residues: CASSDGYSNNEQFF. DNA of the CDR3: TGTGCCAGCAGTGACGGCTACTCCAACAATGAGCAGTTCTTC. The rearrangement joins TRBV6-4 to TRBJ2-1; D is ambiguous. CDR1 and CDR2 (germline): MRHNA, SNTAGT. This CDR3 comprises 14 residues.

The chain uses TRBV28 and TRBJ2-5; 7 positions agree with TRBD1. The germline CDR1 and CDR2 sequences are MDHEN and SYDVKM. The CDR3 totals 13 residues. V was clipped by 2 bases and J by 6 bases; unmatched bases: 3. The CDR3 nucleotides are TGTGCCAGCAGTTTAGACAGGGCACAGACCCAGTACTTC. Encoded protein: CASSLDRAQTQYF. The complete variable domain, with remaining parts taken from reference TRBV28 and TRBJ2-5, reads DVKVTQSSRYLVKRTGEKVFLECVQDMDHENMFWYRQDPGLGLRLIYFSYDVKMKEKGDIPEGYSVSREKKERFSLILESASTNQTSMYLCASSLDRAQTQYFGPGTRLLVL.

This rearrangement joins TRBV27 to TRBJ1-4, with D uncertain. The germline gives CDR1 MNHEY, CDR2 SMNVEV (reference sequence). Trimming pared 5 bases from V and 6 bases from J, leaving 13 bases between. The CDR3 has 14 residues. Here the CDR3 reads CASSVDRTDEKLFF. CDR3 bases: TGTGCCAGCAGTGTCGATAGGACGGATGAAAAACTGTTTTTT.

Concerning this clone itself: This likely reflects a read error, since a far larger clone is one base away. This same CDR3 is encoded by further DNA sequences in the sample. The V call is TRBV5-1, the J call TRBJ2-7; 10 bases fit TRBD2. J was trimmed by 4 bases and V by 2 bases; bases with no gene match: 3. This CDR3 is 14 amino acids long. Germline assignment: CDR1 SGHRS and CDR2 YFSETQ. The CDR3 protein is CASSFRAGGYEQYF. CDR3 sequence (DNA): TGCGCCAGCAGCTTTCGAGCGGGGGGGTACGAGCAGTACTTC.

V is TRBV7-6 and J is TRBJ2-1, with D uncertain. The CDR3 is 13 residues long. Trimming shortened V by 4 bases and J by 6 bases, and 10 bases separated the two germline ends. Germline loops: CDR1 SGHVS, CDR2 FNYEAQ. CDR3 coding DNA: TGTGCCAGCAGCTCCGAGATTTTCAATGAGCAGTTCTTC. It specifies CASSSEIFNEQFF.